This TCR beta chain was recovered during a study of cytomegalovirus exposure and HLA in healthy donors. As regards this clone: As yet, its antigen is unknown.

Study observations and caveats: Rare sequences made up most TCRs, while some public TCRs were found in many donors.

The primer mix had 60 Vbeta and 13 Jbeta primers. Assay: immunoSEQ multiplex PCR; the TCRdb copy retains only in-frame clones and omits some. The sample consists of 160,000 or so clones, roughly 79% of them appearing once. V was trimmed by 3 bases and J by 9 bases, leaving 15 bases between them. This CDR3 contains 14 residues. Germline lookup yields CDR1 WNHNN and CDR2 SYGVQD (reference sequence). This chain connects TRBV10-1 to TRBJ2-1; D is possibly TRBD2 (6 bases). The sample was PBMCs. This TCR came from a man in his thirties or forties in good health and CMV-seronegative. CDR3 amino acids: CASSDGGIKFEQFF. In DNA form, the CDR3 reads TGCGCCAGCAGTGATGGCGGGATAAAATTTGAGCAGTTCTTC.